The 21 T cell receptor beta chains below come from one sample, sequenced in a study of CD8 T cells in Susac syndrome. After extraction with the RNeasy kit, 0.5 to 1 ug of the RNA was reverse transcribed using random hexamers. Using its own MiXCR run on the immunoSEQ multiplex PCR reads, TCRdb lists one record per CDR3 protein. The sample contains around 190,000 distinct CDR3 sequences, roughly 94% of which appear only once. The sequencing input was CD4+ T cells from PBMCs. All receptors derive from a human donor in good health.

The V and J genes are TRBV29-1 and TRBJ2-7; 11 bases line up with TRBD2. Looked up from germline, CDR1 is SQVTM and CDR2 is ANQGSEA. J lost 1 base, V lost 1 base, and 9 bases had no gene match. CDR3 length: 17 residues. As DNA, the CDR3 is TGCAGCGTTGAAGCCCCGCGGACTAGCGGGCGATCCTACGAGCAGTACTTC. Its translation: CSVEAPRTSGRSYEQYF.

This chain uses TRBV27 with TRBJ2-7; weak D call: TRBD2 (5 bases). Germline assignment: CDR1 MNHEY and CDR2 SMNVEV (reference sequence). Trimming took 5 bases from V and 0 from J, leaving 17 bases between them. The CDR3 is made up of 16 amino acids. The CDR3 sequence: CASSPRNQRTSYEQYF. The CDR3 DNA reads TGTGCCAGCAGTCCCAGGAACCAGCGGACCTCCTACGAGCAGTACTTC.

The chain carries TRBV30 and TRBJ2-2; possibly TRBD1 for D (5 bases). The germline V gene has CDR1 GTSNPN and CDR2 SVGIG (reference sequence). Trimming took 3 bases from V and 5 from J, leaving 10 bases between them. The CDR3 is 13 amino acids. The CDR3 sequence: CAWREQGTGELFF. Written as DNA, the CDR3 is TGTGCCTGGAGAGAGCAGGGAACCGGGGAGCTGTTTTTT.

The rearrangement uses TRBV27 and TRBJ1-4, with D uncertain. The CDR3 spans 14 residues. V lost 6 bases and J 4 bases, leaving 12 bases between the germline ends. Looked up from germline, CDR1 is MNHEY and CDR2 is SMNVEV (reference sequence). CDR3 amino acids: CASRRTENNEKLFF. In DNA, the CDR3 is TGTGCCAGCAGGAGGACGGAGAATAATGAAAAACTGTTTTTT.

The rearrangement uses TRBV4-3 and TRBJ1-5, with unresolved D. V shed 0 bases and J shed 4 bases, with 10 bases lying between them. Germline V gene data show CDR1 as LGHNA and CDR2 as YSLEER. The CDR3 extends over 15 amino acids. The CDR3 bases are TGCGCCAGCAGCCAAGAGGCTCGGGCAAATCAGCCCCAGCATTTT. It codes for CASSQEARANQPQHF.

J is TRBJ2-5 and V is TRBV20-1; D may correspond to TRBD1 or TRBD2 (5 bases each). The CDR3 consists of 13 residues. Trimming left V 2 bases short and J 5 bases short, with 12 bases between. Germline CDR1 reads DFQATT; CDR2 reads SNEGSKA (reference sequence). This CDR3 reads CSARRDGLETQYF. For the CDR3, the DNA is TGCAGTGCTAGAAGGGACGGGCTTGAGACCCAGTACTTC.

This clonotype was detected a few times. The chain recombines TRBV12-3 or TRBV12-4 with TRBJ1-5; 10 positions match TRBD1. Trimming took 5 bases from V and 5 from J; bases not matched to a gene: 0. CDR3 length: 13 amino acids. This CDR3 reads CASSGTGDQPQHF. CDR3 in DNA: TGTGCCAGCAGTGGGACAGGGGATCAGCCCCAGCATTTT.

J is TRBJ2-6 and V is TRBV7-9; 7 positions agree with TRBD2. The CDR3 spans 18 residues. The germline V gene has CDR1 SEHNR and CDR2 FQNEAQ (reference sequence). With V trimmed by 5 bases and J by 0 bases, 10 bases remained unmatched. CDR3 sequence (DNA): TGTGCCAGCAGCCCGCAGGCGGGGAGGGACTCTGGGGCCAACGTCCTGACTTTC. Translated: CASSPQAGRDSGANVLTF.

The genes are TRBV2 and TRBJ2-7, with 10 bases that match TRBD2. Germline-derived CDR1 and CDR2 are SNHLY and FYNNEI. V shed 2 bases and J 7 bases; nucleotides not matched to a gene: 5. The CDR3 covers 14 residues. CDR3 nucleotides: TGTGCCAGCAGTGAACGGGTGGGACTAGCGGAGCAGTACTTC. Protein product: CASSERVGLAEQYF.

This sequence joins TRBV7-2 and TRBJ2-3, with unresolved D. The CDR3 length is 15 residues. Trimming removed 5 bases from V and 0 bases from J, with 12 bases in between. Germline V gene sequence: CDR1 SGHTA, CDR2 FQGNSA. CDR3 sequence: CASSLRVMSTDTQYF. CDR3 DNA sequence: TGTGCCAGCAGCCTCCGGGTGATGAGCACAGATACGCAGTATTTT.

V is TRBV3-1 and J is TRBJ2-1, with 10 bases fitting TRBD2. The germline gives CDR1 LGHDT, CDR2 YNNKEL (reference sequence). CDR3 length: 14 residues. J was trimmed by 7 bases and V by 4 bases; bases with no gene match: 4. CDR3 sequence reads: CASSLLSGRNEQFF. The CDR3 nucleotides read TGTGCCAGCAGCCTGCTTAGCGGGAGGAATGAGCAGTTCTTC.

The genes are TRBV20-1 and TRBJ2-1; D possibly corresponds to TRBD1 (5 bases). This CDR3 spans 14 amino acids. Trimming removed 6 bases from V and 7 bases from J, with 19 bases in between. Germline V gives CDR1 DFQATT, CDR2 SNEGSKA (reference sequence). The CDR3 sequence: CSASQPAKGNEQFF. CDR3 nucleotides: TGCAGTGCATCTCAGCCGGCGAAGGGGAATGAGCAGTTCTTC.

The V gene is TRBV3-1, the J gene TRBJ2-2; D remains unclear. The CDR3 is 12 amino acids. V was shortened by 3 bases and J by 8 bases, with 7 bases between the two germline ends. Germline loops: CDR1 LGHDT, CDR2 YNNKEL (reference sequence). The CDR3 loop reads CASSQAKGELFF. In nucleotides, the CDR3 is TGTGCCAGCAGCCAGGCCAAGGGGGAGCTGTTTTTT.

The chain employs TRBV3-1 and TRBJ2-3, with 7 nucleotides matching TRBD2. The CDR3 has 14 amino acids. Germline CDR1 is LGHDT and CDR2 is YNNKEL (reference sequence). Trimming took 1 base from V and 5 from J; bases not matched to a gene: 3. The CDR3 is CASSQGGGGDTQYF. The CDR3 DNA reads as TGTGCCAGCAGCCAAGGGGGGGGAGGAGATACGCAGTATTTT.

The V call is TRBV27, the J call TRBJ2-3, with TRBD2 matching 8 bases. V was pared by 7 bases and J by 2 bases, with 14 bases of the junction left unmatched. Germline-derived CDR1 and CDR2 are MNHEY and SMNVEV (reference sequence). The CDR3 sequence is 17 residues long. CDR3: CASTAGAPLLITDTQYF. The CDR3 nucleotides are TGTGCCAGCACAGCGGGAGCCCCTTTACTCATCACAGATACGCAGTATTTT.

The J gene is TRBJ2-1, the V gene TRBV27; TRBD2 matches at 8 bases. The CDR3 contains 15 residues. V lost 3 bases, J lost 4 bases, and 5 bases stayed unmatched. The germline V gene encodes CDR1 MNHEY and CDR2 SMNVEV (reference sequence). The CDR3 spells CASSFYSGKYNEQFF. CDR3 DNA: TGTGCCAGCAGTTTCTATAGCGGGAAGTACAATGAGCAGTTCTTC.

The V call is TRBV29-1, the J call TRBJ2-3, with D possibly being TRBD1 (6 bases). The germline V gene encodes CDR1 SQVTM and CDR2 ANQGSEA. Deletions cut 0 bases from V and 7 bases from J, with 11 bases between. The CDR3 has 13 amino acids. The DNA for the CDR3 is TGCAGCGTTGAAGATTACAGGGCCTATACGCAGTATTTT. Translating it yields CSVEDYRAYTQYF.

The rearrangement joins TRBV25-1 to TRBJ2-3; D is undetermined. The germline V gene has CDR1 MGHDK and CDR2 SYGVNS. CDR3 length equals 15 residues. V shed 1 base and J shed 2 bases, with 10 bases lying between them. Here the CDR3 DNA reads TGTGCCAGCAGTGAATGGGTGAGCCCCACAGATACGCAGTATTTT. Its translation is CASSEWVSPTDTQYF.

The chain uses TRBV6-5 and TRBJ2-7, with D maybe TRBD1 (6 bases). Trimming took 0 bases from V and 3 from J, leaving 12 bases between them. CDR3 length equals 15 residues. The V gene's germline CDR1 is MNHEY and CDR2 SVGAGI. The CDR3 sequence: CASSYSFRGNYEQYF. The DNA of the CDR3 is TGTGCCAGCAGTTACTCGTTCAGGGGTAACTACGAGCAGTACTTC.

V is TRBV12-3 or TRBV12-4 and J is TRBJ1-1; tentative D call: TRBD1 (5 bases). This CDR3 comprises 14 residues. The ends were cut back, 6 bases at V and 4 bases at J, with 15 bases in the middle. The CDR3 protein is CASRQAGLITEAFF. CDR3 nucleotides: TGTGCCAGCAGGCAGGCAGGGCTGATCACTGAAGCTTTCTTT.

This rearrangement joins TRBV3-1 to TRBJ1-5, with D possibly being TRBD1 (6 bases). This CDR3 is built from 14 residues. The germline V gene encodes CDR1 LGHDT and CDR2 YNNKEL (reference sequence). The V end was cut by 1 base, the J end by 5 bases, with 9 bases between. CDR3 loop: CASSQGPGDQPQHF. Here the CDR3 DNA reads TGTGCCAGCAGCCAAGGTCCAGGGGATCAGCCCCAGCATTTT.